This T cell receptor (beta chain) derives from a study of blood T cell repertoires in COVID-19. In the study overall: The samples span acute and convalescent COVID-19 from the United States, Italy and Spain. Nucleic acid was either cDNA or gDNA, and it came from T cells, B-cell-depleted T cells, or PBMCs.

This CDR3 spans 16 amino acids. The V gene lost 6 bases and the J gene lost 3 bases, with 18 bases spanning the gap. The germline CDR1 and CDR2 sequences are LNHDA and SQIVND (reference sequence). In the original workflow: Reference gene primer amplification in the assay estimated nucleated cell counts. Data came from immunoSEQ multiplex PCR; TCRdb stores just in-frame clones and leaves some out. D and trimming come from the DNA, and the V and J calls and clone size come from that table. The sample includes around 52,000 clones, roughly four fifths of them seen just once. This TCR was recovered from a woman older than 75 with acute or convalescent COVID-19. Sample: peripheral blood. This sequence joins TRBV19 and TRBJ1-5, with D possibly being TRBD1 (6 bases). The chain's CDR3 is CASRAFTGRNNQPQHF. CDR3 in DNA: TGTGCCAGTAGGGCCTTCACAGGGAGAAACAATCAGCCCCAGCATTTT.